The 26 T cell receptor beta chains in this list originate from one sample, sequenced in a study of cytomegalovirus exposure and HLA in healthy donors. In the PCR, 60 Vbeta and 13 Jbeta primers were used. TCRdb's table, derived via immunoSEQ multiplex PCR, lists solely in-frame clones and lacks some. The sample lists about 190,000 clones; under 80% were seen once. What was sequenced was PBMCs. The receptors were gathered from a man between 25 and 39 years old in good health and CMV-seropositive.

Note on this clone: Lacking the conserved final phenylalanine or tryptophan, this CDR3 likely reflects a read error. The limits of the CDR3 on the DNA are not certain, so only TCRdb's listed CDR3 is given. Other DNA sequences in the sample encode the same CDR3. The chain couples TRBV11-2 to TRBJ2-3; the D segment call TRBD2 is taken from the table without a DNA check. The CDR3 length equals 8 residues, ends included. CDR1 is SGHAT and CDR2 is FQNNGV in the germline V gene. The CDR3 sequence: CASSPRQR.

The chain joins TRBV5-4 to TRBJ2-7; 8 bases agree with TRBD2. CDR1 is SGHNT and CDR2 is YYREEE in the germline V gene (reference sequence). The V and J ends lost 1 base and 2 bases, in that order; junction bases with no gene match: 5. The CDR3 is 15 residues long. CDR3: CASSLSGGPAYEQYF. Here the CDR3 DNA reads TGTGCCAGCAGCTTGTCGGGGGGGCCTGCCTACGAGCAGTACTTC. The complete variable domain, with remaining parts taken from reference TRBV5-4 and TRBJ2-7, reads ETGVTQSPTHLIKTRGQQVTLRCSSQSGHNTVSWYQQALGQGPQFIFQYYREEENGRGNFPPRFSGLQFPNYSSELNVNALELDDSALYLCASSLSGGPAYEQYFGPGTRLTVT.

The chain combines TRBV15 with TRBJ2-4; 7 bases are shared with TRBD1. The CDR3 is made up of 16 amino acids. The germline V gene encodes CDR1 LNHNV and CDR2 YYDKDF (reference sequence). The V and J ends lost 0 bases and 4 bases, in that order; junction bases with no gene match: 6. The chain's CDR3 is CATSRDHGTVKNIQYF. The CDR3 nucleotides read TGTGCCACCAGCAGAGATCATGGGACAGTAAAAAACATTCAGTACTTC.

The chain is built from TRBV28 and TRBJ2-1, with 14 bases lining up with TRBD2. The V gene's germline CDR1 is MDHEN and CDR2 SYDVKM. The CDR3 extends over 14 amino acids. V gave up 5 bases and J gave up 6 bases; unmatched junction bases: 0. CDR3 sequence (DNA): TGTGCCAGCAGTGGGACTAGCGGGAGCAATGAGCAGTTCTTC. This codes for CASSGTSGSNEQFF.

The chain joins TRBV6-1 to TRBJ2-6; 8 bases align to TRBD1. The germline V gene has CDR1 MNHNS and CDR2 SASEGT. This CDR3 has 19 amino acids. V lost 1 base, J lost 0 bases, and 8 bases stayed unmatched. The DNA of the CDR3 is TGTGCCAGCAGTGAAGTGTTAGGACAGGGTAACTCTGGGGCCAACGTCCTGACTTTC. It yields the protein CASSEVLGQGNSGANVLTF.

This chain connects TRBV9 to TRBJ2-6, with D unclear. The V and J ends lost 3 bases and 0 bases respectively, with 7 bases between them. This CDR3 is 15 amino acids long. Germline V CDR1 and CDR2: SGDLS, YYNGEE. As DNA, the CDR3 is TGTGCCAGCAGCGGGGCAGCCTCTGGGGCCAACGTCCTGACTTTC. This sequence encodes CASSGAASGANVLTF.

The genes are TRBV2 and TRBJ2-7; TRBD1 matches at 9 bases. The CDR3 totals 15 residues. From germline, CDR1 is SNHLY and CDR2 FYNNEI. After removal of 4 bases from V and 4 bases from J, the junction contained 8 bases not matched to a gene. The CDR3 region is CASSALTGGEYEQYF. Here the CDR3 DNA reads TGTGCCAGCAGTGCATTGACAGGGGGTGAATACGAGCAGTACTTC.

The table lists this clone with a count of one. This chain links TRBV6-6 with TRBJ2-3; 12 nucleotides agree with TRBD2. Germline V gene data show CDR1 as MNHNY and CDR2 as SVGAGI (reference sequence). CDR3 length: 16 residues. The V gene end was trimmed by 4 bases and the J gene end by 3 bases; junction bases not matched to a gene: 5. This chain's CDR3 is CASSSTGLAGTDTQYF. In nucleotides, the CDR3 is TGTGCCAGCAGTTCCACCGGACTAGCGGGGACAGATACGCAGTATTTT.

The J gene is TRBJ2-4, the V gene TRBV6-1; TRBD1 matches at 8 bases. This CDR3 region has 20 residues. Trimming at V came to 3 bases and at J to 3 bases, leaving 19 bases not matched to a gene. In germline, CDR1 is MNHNS, CDR2 SASEGT. CDR3 coding DNA: TGTGCCAGCAGTGATCTCTTTCCCGACAGGGGCGGATTTGGCAAAAACATTCAGTACTTC. This translates into CASSDLFPDRGGFGKNIQYF.

The chain has TRBV13 and TRBJ1-1; the D is unclear. V lost 0 bases and J lost 14, with 19 bases in between. The CDR3 runs to 14 residues. Per germline, CDR1 PRHDT and CDR2 FYEKMQ (reference sequence). In nucleotides, the CDR3 is TGTGCCAGCAGCTTAGGCCTAGGGTATCGAGGGAGCTTCTTT. The encoded protein is CASSLGLGYRGSFF.

The chain carries TRBV19 and TRBJ2-3; weak D call: TRBD2 (5 bases). The length of the CDR3 is 15 residues. The V gene's germline CDR1 is LNHDA and CDR2 SQIVND (reference sequence). Between the trimmed V and J ends, which lost 6 bases and 4 bases, there was a span of 17 bases. CDR3 in amino acids: CASRRTPPKADTQYF. The CDR3 DNA reads as TGTGCCAGTAGGCGGACTCCTCCTAAGGCAGATACGCAGTATTTT.

The V call is TRBV5-1, the J call TRBJ2-7; 9 bases match TRBD1. The germline CDR1 and CDR2 sequences are SGHRS and YFSETQ. This CDR3 region has 14 residues. V lost 2 bases, J lost 3 bases, and 3 bases stayed unmatched. The CDR3 loop is CASSFAGQGYEQYF. For the CDR3, the DNA is TGCGCCAGCAGCTTCGCGGGACAGGGCTACGAGCAGTACTTC.

This chain links TRBV18 with TRBJ1-1; TRBD1 might be the D (5 bases). CDR1 KGHSH and CDR2 LQKENI come from the germline V gene. V lost 6 bases to trimming and J lost 0 bases, with 8 bases between them. The CDR3 is 13 amino acids. The CDR3 DNA follows: TGTGCCAGCTCCTCGGACATGAACACTGAAGCTTTCTTT. Its protein product is CASSSDMNTEAFF.

This sequence joins TRBV7-9 and TRBJ2-6, with a tentative D call TRBD1 (6 bases). CDR1 is SEHNR and CDR2 is FQNEAQ in the germline V gene (reference sequence). The CDR3 has 18 amino acids. Trimming took off 5 bases at V and 0 bases at J, with 17 bases between the two ends. The CDR3, as DNA: TGTGCCAGCAGCCTGAATCAGGGGTACTACTCTGGGGCCAACGTCCTGACTTTC. As protein: CASSLNQGYYSGANVLTF.

The DNA for the CDR3 is TGTGCCAGCAGTTCCGCAGCGGGATCTGGGGCCAACGTCCTGACTTTC. As protein: CASSSAAGSGANVLTF. J is TRBJ2-6 and V is TRBV28; 7 positions agree with TRBD2. Germline CDR1 and CDR2: MDHEN and SYDVKM. This CDR3 comprises 16 residues. With 4 bases clipped from V and 1 base from J, the junction kept 4 bases outside the gene matches.

Points on this clone: Additional DNA sequences in this sample encode the identical CDR3. The rearrangement joins TRBV30 to TRBJ2-3, with D possibly matching TRBD2 (6 bases). The germline V and J ends were trimmed by 2 bases and 6 bases, with 15 bases remaining between them. Germline CDR1 GTSNPN, CDR2 SVGIG (reference sequence). The CDR3 has 14 amino acids. CDR3 sequence: CAWSSGLPTDTQYF. In DNA form, the CDR3 reads TGTGCCTGGAGTTCGGGACTCCCGACGGATACGCAGTATTTT. Based on the CDR3 plus reference TRBV30 and TRBJ2-3, the full variable domain is SQTIHQWPATLVQPVGSPLSLECTVEGTSNPNLYWYRQAAGRGLQLLFYSVGIGQISSEVPQNLSASRPQDRQFILSSKKLLLSDSGFYLCAWSSGLPTDTQYFGPGTRLTVL.

This rearrangement joins TRBV7-3 to TRBJ2-1; 10 bases line up with TRBD2. The junction had 7 bases not matched to a gene; V was cut back by 6 bases and J by 5 bases. The CDR3 consists of 15 residues. Germline assignment: CDR1 SGHTA and CDR2 FQGTGA. The CDR3 coding sequence is TGTGCCAGCAGTTCCACTAGCGGGGCCAACAATGAGCAGTTCTTC. Translating gives CASSSTSGANNEQFF.

This clone was detected only a few times. The rearrangement joins TRBV4-3 to TRBJ2-7; TRBD2 aligns across 11 bases. V gave up 4 bases and J gave up 1 base; unmatched junction bases: 3. The CDR3 is made up of 15 amino acids. The germline V gene encodes CDR1 LGHNA and CDR2 YSLEER. The CDR3 is CASSPGTSGSYEQYF. In DNA form, the CDR3 reads TGCGCCAGCAGCCCTGGGACTAGCGGATCCTACGAGCAGTACTTC.

V and J are TRBV11-2 and TRBJ2-6; the D gene is possibly TRBD1 (5 bases). Trimming left V 3 bases short and J 1 base short, with 7 bases between. CDR1 SGHAT and CDR2 FQNNGV come from the germline V gene. CDR3 size: 15 residues. The CDR3 sequence is CASSFRGSGANVLTF. The CDR3 DNA reads TGTGCCAGCAGCTTTAGGGGTTCTGGGGCCAACGTCCTGACTTTC.

V is TRBV18 and J is TRBJ2-3; 15 positions agree with TRBD2. CDR1 is KGHSH and CDR2 is LQKENI in the germline V gene. The V and J ends lost 3 bases and 1 base, in that order; junction bases with no gene match: 8. The CDR3 runs to 19 residues. The CDR3 DNA reads as TGTGCCAGCTCACCCGTATTAGGACTAGCGGGGGGGGGCACAGATACGCAGTATTTT. It encodes CASSPVLGLAGGGTDTQYF.

The J gene is TRBJ2-3, the V gene TRBV7-9, with 12 positions matching TRBD2. V lost 5 bases to trimming and J lost 4 bases; unmatched junction nucleotides: 4. CDR3 length equals 15 residues. Germline V gives CDR1 SEHNR, CDR2 FQNEAQ (reference sequence). The CDR3 bases are TGTGCCAGCAGCCTGAGACTAGCGGGAGCAGATACGCAGTATTTT. It yields the protein CASSLRLAGADTQYF.

Notes on this clone: At one of its ends the junction is not consistent with the germline gene, which may arise from a read error. The same CDR3 is also encoded by other DNA sequences in this sample. The chain combines TRBV6-6 with TRBJ2-3, with D maybe TRBD2 (6 bases). The CDR3 is 16 residues long. CDR1 and CDR2 (germline): MNHNY, SVGAGI (reference sequence). The CDR3 reads CASSPSKLARTDTQYF. The DNA for the CDR3 is TGTGCCAGCAGTCCATCAAAACTAGCACGCACGGATACGCAGTATTTT.

The chain is built from TRBV7-2 and TRBJ2-1, with 7 bases aligning to TRBD1. The length of the CDR3 is 16 residues. V trimming: 6 bases; J trimming: 7 bases; junction bases outside the gene matches: 15. Germline V lookup: CDR1 SGHTA, CDR2 FQGNSA. The chain's CDR3 is CASRLTGTEPWNEQFF. CDR3 nucleotides: TGTGCCAGCAGACTAACCGGGACAGAGCCGTGGAATGAGCAGTTCTTC.

This clone is a singleton in its sample. CDR3 sequence: CASSYGRGQGYEQYF. The CDR3 coding sequence is TGTGCCAGCAGTTACGGGCGGGGACAGGGCTACGAGCAGTACTTC. This chain uses TRBV6-5 with TRBJ2-7; 9 bases line up with TRBD1. Per germline, CDR1 MNHEY and CDR2 SVGAGI. The CDR3 loop spans 15 amino acids. Trimming at V came to 2 bases and at J to 3 bases, leaving 5 bases not matched to a gene.

The rearrangement links TRBV5-6 to TRBJ2-1, with a tentative D call TRBD2 (5 bases). Trimming took off 2 bases at V and 2 bases at J, with 11 bases between the two ends. This CDR3 is 15 amino acids long. CDR1 and CDR2 from the germline V gene are SGHDT and YYEEEE. CDR3 DNA sequence: TGTGCCAGCAGCTTTACGAGGGTCCCCTACAATGAGCAGTTCTTC. As protein: CASSFTRVPYNEQFF.

The V gene is TRBV2, the J gene TRBJ1-4, with a possible D match to TRBD1 (5 bases). V lost 3 bases, J lost 15 bases, and 11 bases lay in between. Germline values: CDR1 SNHLY, CDR2 FYNNEI. The CDR3 is made up of 11 amino acids. This CDR3 is CASSEPGGVFF. CDR3 sequence (DNA): TGTGCCAGCAGTGAGCCGGGGGGGGTGTTTTTT.